Presented here are 32 T cell receptor beta chains from one specimen sequenced in a study of cytomegalovirus exposure and HLA in healthy donors. Researchers ran the PCR with 60 Vbeta and 13 Jbeta primers. Profiled with immunoSEQ multiplex PCR; TCRdb holds only in-frame clones, not every one. The sample consists of about 120,000 clones, 70% to 80% of them appearing once. Sequenced material: PBMCs. The receptor source for this set is a female donor in good health and CMV-seronegative.

This chain connects TRBV9 to TRBJ2-1; TRBD2 agrees at 8 bases. J lost 8 bases, V lost 1 base, and 5 bases had no gene match. Per the germline V gene, CDR1 is SGDLS and CDR2 is YYNGEE. The CDR3 consists of 14 residues. In DNA, the CDR3 is TGTGCCAGCAGCGTAACCGGGGGGGCCCATGAGCAGTTCTTC. This gives the protein CASSVTGGAHEQFF. Based on the CDR3 plus reference TRBV9 and TRBJ2-1, the full variable domain is DSGVTQTPKHLITATGQRVTLRCSPRSGDLSVYWYQQSLDQGLQFLIQYYNGEERAKGNILERFSAQQFPDLHSELNLSSLELGDSALYFCASSVTGGAHEQFFGPGTRLTVL.

V gene TRBV4-1 combines with J gene TRBJ1-5, with unresolved D. Trimming took off 0 bases at V and 5 bases at J, with 8 bases between the two ends. Germline V gives CDR1 MGHRA, CDR2 YSYEKL. The CDR3 has 14 residues. The CDR3 DNA is TGCGCCAGCAGCCAAGATGGGAGAGATCAGCCCCAGCATTTT. It yields the protein CASSQDGRDQPQHF.

The rearrangement joins TRBV15 to TRBJ1-1; 7 nucleotides align to TRBD1. Germline V gives CDR1 LNHNV, CDR2 YYDKDF (reference sequence). V gave up 2 bases and J gave up 10 bases; unmatched junction bases: 10. The CDR3 has 14 amino acids. The CDR3 is CATSRPDRESVAFF. The CDR3 DNA sequence: TGTGCCACCAGCAGACCTGACAGGGAATCGGTAGCTTTCTTT.

This chain connects TRBV11-3 to TRBJ2-1; TRBD1 aligns across 8 bases. Germline values: CDR1 SGHNT, CDR2 YENEEA. The V gene end was trimmed by 2 bases and the J gene end by 4 bases; junction bases not matched to a gene: 7. The CDR3 extends over 16 amino acids. The CDR3 here is CASSLTTGTGYNEQFF. The DNA for the CDR3 is TGTGCCAGCAGCTTAACTACCGGGACAGGTTACAATGAGCAGTTCTTC.

This clone was detected once. This rearrangement joins TRBV29-1 to TRBJ1-2; unclear D gene. The V end was cut by 7 bases, the J end by 3 bases, with 12 bases between. Germline CDR1 is SQVTM and CDR2 is ANQGSEA. This CDR3 is built from 12 residues. This CDR3 reads CSAILADYGYTF. The CDR3 DNA follows: TGCAGCGCAATACTCGCGGACTATGGCTACACCTTC. Variable domain in full (rest from reference TRBV29-1 and TRBJ1-2): SAVISQKPSRDICQRGTSLTIQCQVDSQVTMMFWYRQQPGQSLTLIATANQGSEATYESGFVIDKFPISRPNLTFSTLTVSNMSPEDSSIYLCSAILADYGYTFGSGTRLTVV.

The rearrangement uses TRBV5-6 and TRBJ1-2; perhaps TRBD1 as D (6 bases). Looked up from germline, CDR1 is SGHDT and CDR2 is YYEEEE. CDR3 length: 13 residues. Trimming took off 6 bases at V and 2 bases at J, with 11 bases between the two ends. CDR3 amino acids: CASTHDRNYGYTF. CDR3 sequence (DNA): TGTGCCAGCACCCACGACAGGAACTATGGCTACACCTTC. Complete variable domain (other parts from reference TRBV5-6 and TRBJ1-2): DAGVTQSPTHLIKTRGQQVTLRCSPKSGHDTVSWYQQALGQGPQFIFQYYEEEERQRGNFPDRFSGHQFPNYSSELNVNALLLGDSALYLCASTHDRNYGYTFGSGTRLTVV.

This clone showed up just once. The chain carries TRBV18 and TRBJ2-7; 8 bases fit TRBD1. The CDR3 loop spans 15 amino acids. V shed 4 bases and J 7 bases; nucleotides not matched to a gene: 12. In germline, CDR1 is KGHSH, CDR2 LQKENI. The CDR3 DNA follows: TGTGCCAGCTCACTTACCTCGGACAGGGAAGGGGAGCAGTACTTC. Protein sequence: CASSLTSDREGEQYF.

For this clone: The sample holds other DNA sequences that translate to the same CDR3. CDR3 protein: CASSLGLNQPQHF. The CDR3 nucleotides read TGTGCCAGCAGCTTAGGGCTCAATCAGCCCCAGCATTTT. This chain joins TRBV7-2 and TRBJ1-5; D is uncertain. CDR3 length: 13 amino acids. Germline values: CDR1 SGHTA, CDR2 FQGNSA. Between the trimmed V and J ends, which lost 1 base and 3 bases, there was a span of 4 bases.

V usage is TRBV9 and J usage is TRBJ1-4, with D uncertain. Germline V CDR1 and CDR2: SGDLS, YYNGEE. Between the trimmed V and J ends, which lost 0 bases and 8 bases, there was a span of 5 bases. The CDR3 covers 12 residues. CDR3: CASSVEREKLFF. The CDR3 DNA is TGTGCCAGCAGCGTAGAGAGGGAAAAACTGTTTTTT.

This clone was observed a single time. This chain joins TRBV7-9 and TRBJ1-1; D may be TRBD1 (5 bases). Germline loops: CDR1 SEHNR, CDR2 FQNEAQ (reference sequence). The CDR3 runs to 17 residues. V lost 1 base and J lost 0, with 15 bases in between. In DNA form, the CDR3 reads TGTGCCAGCAGCTTAGGAGAGTGGCACAGGCTGAACACTGAAGCTTTCTTT. Translated, it gives CASSLGEWHRLNTEAFF. Full variable domain (missing parts from reference TRBV7-9 and TRBJ1-1): DTGVSQNPRHKITKRGQNVTFRCDPISEHNRLYWYRQTLGQGPEFLTYFQNEAQLEKSRLLSDRFSAERPKGSFSTLEIQRTEQGDSAMYLCASSLGEWHRLNTEAFFGQGTRLTVV.

The chain couples TRBV2 to TRBJ2-3; TRBD2 matches at 7 bases. Germline V gene data show CDR1 as SNHLY and CDR2 as FYNNEI. The V and J ends lost 0 bases and 6 bases, in that order; junction bases with no gene match: 6. This CDR3 contains 15 residues. The CDR3 loop reads CASSEASGVIDTQYF. Written as DNA, the CDR3 is TGTGCCAGCAGTGAAGCGAGCGGGGTTATTGATACGCAGTATTTT. The whole variable domain, remainder taken from reference TRBV2 and TRBJ2-3, is EPEVTQTPSHQVTQMGQEVILRCVPISNHLYFYWYRQILGQKVEFLVSFYNNEISEKSEIFDDQFSVERPDGSNFTLKIRSTKLEDSAMYFCASSEASGVIDTQYFGPGTRLTVL.

Of note for this clone: One end of the junction fails to match germline, which may point to a read error. The chain has TRBV7-9 and TRBJ1-2; unclear D gene. This CDR3 has 12 residues. Germline values: CDR1 SEHNR, CDR2 FQNEAQ (reference sequence). The CDR3 spells CSSSLRESRPTF. The DNA of the CDR3 is TGTTCCAGCAGCTTAAGGGAGAGCAGGCCCACCTTC. The whole variable domain, remainder taken from reference TRBV7-9 and TRBJ1-2, is DTGVSQNPRHKITKRGQNVTFRCDPISEHNRLYWYRQTLGQGPEFLTYFQNEAQLEKSRLLSDRFSAERPKGSFSTLEIQRTEQGDSAMYLCSSSLRESRPTFGSGTRLTVV.

This chain joins TRBV9 and TRBJ2-7; 7 bases match TRBD1. The CDR3 has 15 amino acids. Per germline, CDR1 SGDLS and CDR2 YYNGEE. V was clipped by 2 bases and J by 6 bases; unmatched bases: 11. The CDR3 region is CASSVGDRDLVEQYF. The CDR3 bases are TGTGCCAGCAGCGTCGGAGACAGGGATTTGGTCGAGCAGTACTTC.

The gene calls are TRBV6-6 and TRBJ1-2; D remains unclear. Per the germline V gene, CDR1 is MNHNY and CDR2 is SVGAGI (reference sequence). CDR3 size: 16 residues. Trimming took 4 bases from V and 0 from J, leaving 15 bases between them. CDR3: CASSLRREVANYGYTF. The CDR3 DNA sequence: TGTGCCAGCAGTTTGCGGCGGGAGGTCGCTAACTATGGCTACACCTTC.

V gene TRBV4-2 combines with J gene TRBJ1-1, with D possibly TRBD1 on 5 matching bases. This CDR3 region has 16 residues. In germline, CDR1 is LGHNA, CDR2 YNFKEQ. V lost 4 bases and J 0 bases, leaving 15 bases between the germline ends. CDR3 loop: CASSRADSSMNTEAFF. Written as DNA, the CDR3 is TGTGCCAGCAGCCGCGCCGACAGTTCCATGAACACTGAAGCTTTCTTT.

CDR3 nucleotides: TGCGCCAGCAGCCAACCCGGGACATGGAACACTGAAGCTTTCTTT. It codes for CASSQPGTWNTEAFF. This rearrangement joins TRBV4-3 to TRBJ1-1; D is possibly TRBD1 (6 bases). The CDR3 has 15 residues. The germline gives CDR1 LGHNA, CDR2 YSLEER. V was pared by 2 bases and J by 1 base, with 11 bases between.

The chain combines TRBV5-6 with TRBJ2-5; 9 bases are shared with TRBD2. This CDR3 has 18 amino acids. The germline CDR1 and CDR2 sequences are SGHDT and YYEEEE. V shed 0 bases, J shed 0 bases, and the junction held 9 bases outside the gene matches. For the CDR3, the DNA is TGTGCCAGCAGCTTGGGAGCGGGGGGCCGAAAGTACCAAGAGACCCAGTACTTC. Encoded protein: CASSLGAGGRKYQETQYF.

The chain employs TRBV7-9 and TRBJ2-5; D not certain. The assigned J gene may be wrong: the sequence end matches TRBJ2-7 better. Germline CDR1 SEHNR, CDR2 FQNEAQ (reference sequence). The CDR3 covers 14 residues. CDR3 loop: CASSSTTPSYEQYF. CDR3 nucleotides: TGTGCCAGCAGCTCGACAACTCCCTCCTACGAGCAGTACTTC.

The chain carries TRBV27 and TRBJ1-2; D gene unclear. This CDR3 comprises 13 residues. Germline-derived CDR1 and CDR2 are MNHEY and SMNVEV (reference sequence). Trimming took off 5 bases at V and 3 bases at J, with 10 bases between the two ends. The CDR3 loop reads CASSLTVDYGYTF. The DNA for the CDR3 is TGTGCCAGCAGTCTAACAGTGGACTATGGCTACACCTTC.

This rearrangement joins TRBV19 to TRBJ2-7, with D hard to call. Looked up from germline, CDR1 is LNHDA and CDR2 is SQIVND (reference sequence). CDR3 length: 11 amino acids. The CDR3 spells CVARPSSEQYF. The CDR3 coding sequence is TGTGTAGCTCGTCCCTCGTCCGAGCAGTACTTC.

This chain uses TRBV11-2 with TRBJ1-4; no reliable D call. The CDR3 runs to 14 residues. V was shortened by 1 base and J by 8 bases, with 11 bases between the two germline ends. Germline V lookup: CDR1 SGHAT, CDR2 FQNNGV. The CDR3 here is CASSLGGMGEKLFF. CDR3 DNA sequence: TGTGCCAGCAGCTTAGGAGGGATGGGAGAAAAACTGTTTTTT.

The chain employs TRBV6-5 and TRBJ2-7; the match to TRBD2 covers 7 bases. The CDR3 runs 14 residues. The trim removed 2 bases at V and 2 bases at J, leaving 3 bases unmatched. Germline V CDR1 and CDR2: MNHEY, SVGAGI. The DNA for the CDR3 is TGTGCCAGCAGTTACGGAACTAGCGCCTACGAGCAGTACTTC. It encodes CASSYGTSAYEQYF.

This clone turned up a few times. The gene calls are TRBV5-1 and TRBJ1-1; D may be TRBD1 (5 bases). Trimming left V 5 bases short and J 4 bases short, with 15 bases between. The germline V gene has CDR1 SGHRS and CDR2 YFSETQ. The CDR3 runs to 14 residues. Here the CDR3 DNA reads TGCGCCAGCAGAACCGCCCTTGGGGCCACTGAAGCTTTCTTT. It is translated as CASRTALGATEAFF.

This chain uses TRBV14 with TRBJ2-5; 7 bases are a match to TRBD2. In germline, CDR1 is SGHDN, CDR2 FVKESK. The CDR3 consists of 14 residues. With V trimmed by 4 bases and J by 2 bases, 4 bases remained unmatched. CDR3 in DNA: TGTGCCAGCAGCCGTTCGGGACTACAAGAGACCCAGTACTTC. The encoded protein is CASSRSGLQETQYF.

The sample holds one count of this clone. V and J are TRBV4-1 and TRBJ2-2; 7 bases are a match to TRBD1. Trimming took 1 base from V and 4 from J; bases not matched to a gene: 9. The CDR3 has 17 amino acids. Germline CDR1 reads MGHRA; CDR2 reads YSYEKL. In DNA, the CDR3 is TGCGCCAGCAGCCAAGGACAGGGATTGAGGGCCACCGGGGAGCTGTTTTTT. Its protein is CASSQGQGLRATGELFF.

The chain joins TRBV9 to TRBJ1-1, with TRBD1 as a possible D gene (5 bases). The CDR3 has 13 amino acids. Trimming cost V 4 bases and J 7 bases, with 14 bases left between them. Per the germline V gene, CDR1 is SGDLS and CDR2 is YYNGEE. The CDR3 spells CASSLDQGFEAFF. CDR3 nucleotides: TGTGCCAGCAGCTTAGACCAGGGATTTGAAGCTTTCTTT.

This chain links TRBV5-6 with TRBJ2-7, with TRBD2 matching 10 bases. The CDR3 has 13 residues. The junction had 2 bases not matched to a gene; V was cut back by 4 bases and J by 4 bases. Per germline, CDR1 SGHDT and CDR2 YYEEEE. CDR3 amino acids: CASSLSGGYEQYF. The DNA for the CDR3 is TGTGCCAGCAGCCTTAGCGGGGGGTACGAGCAGTACTTC.

This clone was detected once. V is TRBV5-4 and J is TRBJ2-3; TRBD1 matches 8 bases. J lost 4 bases, V lost 0 bases, and 4 bases had no gene match. The CDR3 has 15 amino acids. CDR1 is SGHNT and CDR2 is YYREEE in the germline V gene (reference sequence). The CDR3 loop is CASSLGGQVSDTQYF. CDR3 coding DNA: TGTGCCAGCAGCTTGGGGGGACAGGTTTCAGATACGCAGTATTTT.

V usage is TRBV27 and J usage is TRBJ1-1, with 9 bases that match TRBD1. The CDR3 is made up of 12 amino acids. The junction had 3 bases not matched to a gene; V was cut back by 8 bases and J by 5 bases. Looked up from germline, CDR1 is MNHEY and CDR2 is SMNVEV (reference sequence). DNA of the CDR3: TGTGCCAGCGGACAGGGGTGGACTGAAGCTTTCTTT. Translated: CASGQGWTEAFF.

The rearrangement joins TRBV5-1 to TRBJ2-5, with TRBD2 matching over 9 bases. The CDR3 has 15 residues. From germline, CDR1 is SGHRS and CDR2 YFSETQ. After removal of 2 bases from V and 3 bases from J, the junction contained 5 bases not matched to a gene. The CDR3 coding sequence is TGCGCCAGCAGCTTCGGGACTAGCCTAAAAGAGACCCAGTACTTC. Protein: CASSFGTSLKETQYF.

The gene calls are TRBV15 and TRBJ2-1; 8 bases are a match to TRBD1. CDR3 size: 13 residues. V shed 5 bases, J shed 9 bases, and the junction held 6 bases outside the gene matches. Germline V lookup: CDR1 LNHNV, CDR2 YYDKDF (reference sequence). The CDR3 DNA sequence: TGTGCCACCAGCGTATTCAGGGGGCGTGAGCAGTTCTTC. Translation gives CATSVFRGREQFF.

This chain joins TRBV10-1 and TRBJ2-1; 12 bases map to TRBD2. This CDR3 is 17 amino acids long. CDR1 WNHNN and CDR2 SYGVQD come from the germline V gene (reference sequence). V trimming: 5 bases; J trimming: 0 bases; junction bases outside the gene matches: 5. CDR3 nucleotides: TGCGCCAGCAGTACTAGCGGGGGGCTGAGCTCCTACAATGAGCAGTTCTTC. Translating it yields CASSTSGGLSSYNEQFF.